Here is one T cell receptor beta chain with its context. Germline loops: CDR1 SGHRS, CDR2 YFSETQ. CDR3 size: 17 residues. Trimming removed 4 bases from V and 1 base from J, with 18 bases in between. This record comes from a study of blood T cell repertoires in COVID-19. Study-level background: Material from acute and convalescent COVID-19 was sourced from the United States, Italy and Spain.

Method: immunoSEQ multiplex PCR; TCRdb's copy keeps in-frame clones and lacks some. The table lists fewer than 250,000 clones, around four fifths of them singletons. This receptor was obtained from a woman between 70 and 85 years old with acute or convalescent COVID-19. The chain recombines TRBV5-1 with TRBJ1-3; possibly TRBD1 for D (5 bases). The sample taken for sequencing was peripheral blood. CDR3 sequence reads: CASSPDAGRGSGNTIYF. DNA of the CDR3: TGCGCCAGCAGCCCAGATGCAGGGCGGGGGTCTGGAAACACCATATATTTT.